This T cell receptor (beta chain) was sequenced in a study of T cells in Graves' hyperthyroidism and ophthalmopathy. Germline V lookup: CDR1 SGHTA, CDR2 FQGNSA. The V and J ends lost 1 base and 0 bases, in that order; junction bases with no gene match: 9. The CDR3 totals 18 residues. The TCR beta CDR3 regions underwent amplification using RNA transcripts as the source. HTBI primers drove first-round RT-PCR of the TCR CDR3. TCRdb reanalysed the multiplex PCR reads using MiXCR and keeps one entry per CDR3 protein. Of some 350,000 distinct CDR3 sequences in the sample, about 15% were seen once. The origin of this receptor is a woman aged 55-75 years with Graves' ophthalmopathy. Source material: blood. The V call is TRBV7-2, the J call TRBJ2-4, with 7 bases lining up with TRBD1. The DNA of the CDR3 is TGTGCCAGCAGCTTAGTTTCCGGACAGGCCTTAGCCAAAAACATTCAGTACTTC. Amino acid sequence: CASSLVSGQALAKNIQYF.